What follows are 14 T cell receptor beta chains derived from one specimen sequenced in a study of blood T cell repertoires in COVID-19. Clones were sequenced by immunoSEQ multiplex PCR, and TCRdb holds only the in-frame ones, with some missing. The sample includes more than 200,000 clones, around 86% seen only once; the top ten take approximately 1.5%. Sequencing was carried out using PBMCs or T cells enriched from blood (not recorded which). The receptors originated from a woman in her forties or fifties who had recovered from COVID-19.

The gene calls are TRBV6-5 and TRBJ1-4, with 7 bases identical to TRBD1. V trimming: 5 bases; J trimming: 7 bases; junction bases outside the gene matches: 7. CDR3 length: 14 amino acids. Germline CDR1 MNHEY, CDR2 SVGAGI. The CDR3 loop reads CASSHRGASEKLFF. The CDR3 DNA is TGTGCCAGCAGTCACAGGGGCGCGAGTGAAAAACTGTTTTTT.

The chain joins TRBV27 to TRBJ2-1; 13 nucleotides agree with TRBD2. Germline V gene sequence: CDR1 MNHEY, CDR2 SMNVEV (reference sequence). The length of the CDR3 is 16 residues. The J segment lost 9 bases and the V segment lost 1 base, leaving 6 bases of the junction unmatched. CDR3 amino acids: CASSLLGTSGTGEQFF. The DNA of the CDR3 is TGTGCCAGCAGTTTATTGGGGACTAGCGGGACGGGTGAGCAGTTCTTC.

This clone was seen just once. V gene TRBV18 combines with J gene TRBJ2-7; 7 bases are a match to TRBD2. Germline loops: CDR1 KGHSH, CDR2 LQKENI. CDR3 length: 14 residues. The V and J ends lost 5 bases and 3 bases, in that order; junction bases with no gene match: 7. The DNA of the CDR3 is TGTGCCAGCTCAACCGGGACTATGAGCTACGAGCAGTACTTC. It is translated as CASSTGTMSYEQYF.

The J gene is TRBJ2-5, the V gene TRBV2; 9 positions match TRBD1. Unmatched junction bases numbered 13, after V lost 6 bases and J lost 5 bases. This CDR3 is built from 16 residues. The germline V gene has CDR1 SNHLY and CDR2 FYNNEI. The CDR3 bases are TGTGCCAGCAGCGCCAGGGAGGGACAGGGAATGGAGACCCAGTACTTC. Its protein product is CASSAREGQGMETQYF. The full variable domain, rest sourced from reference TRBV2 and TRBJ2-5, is EPEVTQTPSHQVTQMGQEVILRCVPISNHLYFYWYRQILGQKVEFLVSFYNNEISEKSEIFDDQFSVERPDGSNFTLKIRSTKLEDSAMYFCASSAREGQGMETQYFGPGTRLLVL.

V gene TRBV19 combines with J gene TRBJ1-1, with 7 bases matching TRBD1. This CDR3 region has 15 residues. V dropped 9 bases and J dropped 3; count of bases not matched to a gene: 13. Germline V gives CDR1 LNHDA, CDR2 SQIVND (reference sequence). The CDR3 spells CASHPHDRDHTEAFF. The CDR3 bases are TGTGCCAGCCACCCTCACGACAGGGACCACACTGAAGCTTTCTTT.

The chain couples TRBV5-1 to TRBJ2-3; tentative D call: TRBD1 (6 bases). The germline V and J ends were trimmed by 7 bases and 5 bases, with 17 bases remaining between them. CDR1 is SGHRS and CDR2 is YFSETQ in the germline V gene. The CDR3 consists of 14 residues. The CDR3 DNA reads TGCGCCAGCTATACCTCAGGGGAAGGAGATACGCAGTATTTT. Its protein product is CASYTSGEGDTQYF.

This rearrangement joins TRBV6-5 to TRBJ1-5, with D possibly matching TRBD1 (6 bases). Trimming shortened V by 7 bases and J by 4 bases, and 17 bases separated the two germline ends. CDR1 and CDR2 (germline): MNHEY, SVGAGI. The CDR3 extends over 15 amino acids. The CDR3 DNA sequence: TGTGCCAGCATCGGGACATCGACTCGAAATCAGCCCCAGCATTTT. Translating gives CASIGTSTRNQPQHF.

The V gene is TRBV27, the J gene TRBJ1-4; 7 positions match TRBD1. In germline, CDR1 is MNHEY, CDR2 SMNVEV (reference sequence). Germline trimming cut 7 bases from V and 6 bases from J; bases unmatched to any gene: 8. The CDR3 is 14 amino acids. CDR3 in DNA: TGTGCCAGCACCCTCTACAGGGGCTATGAAAAACTGTTTTTT. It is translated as CASTLYRGYEKLFF.

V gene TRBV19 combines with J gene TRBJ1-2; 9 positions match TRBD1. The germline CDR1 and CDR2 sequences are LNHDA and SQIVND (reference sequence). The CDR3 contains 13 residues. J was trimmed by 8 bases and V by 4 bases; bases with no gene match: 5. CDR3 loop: CASSKDRGRGYTF. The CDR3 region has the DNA TGTGCCAGTAGTAAAGACAGGGGGAGAGGCTACACCTTC.

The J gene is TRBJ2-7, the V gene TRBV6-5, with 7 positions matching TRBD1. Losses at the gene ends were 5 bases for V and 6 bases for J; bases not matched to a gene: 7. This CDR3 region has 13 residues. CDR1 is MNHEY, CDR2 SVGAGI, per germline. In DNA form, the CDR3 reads TGTGCCAGCAGTCCCCAAGGGGGCGGCGAGCAGTACTTC. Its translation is CASSPQGGGEQYF.

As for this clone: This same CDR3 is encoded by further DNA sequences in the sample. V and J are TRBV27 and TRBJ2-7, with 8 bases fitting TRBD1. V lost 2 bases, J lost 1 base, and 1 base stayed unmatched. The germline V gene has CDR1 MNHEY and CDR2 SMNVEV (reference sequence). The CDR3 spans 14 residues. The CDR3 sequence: CASSLGTGSYEQYF. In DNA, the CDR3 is TGTGCCAGCAGTTTAGGGACAGGTTCCTACGAGCAGTACTTC.

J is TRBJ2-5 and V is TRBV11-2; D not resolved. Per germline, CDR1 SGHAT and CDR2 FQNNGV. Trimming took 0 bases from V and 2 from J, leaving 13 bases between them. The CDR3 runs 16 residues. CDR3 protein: CASSLEGRPAQETQYF. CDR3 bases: TGTGCCAGCAGCTTAGAGGGCCGCCCCGCACAAGAGACCCAGTACTTC.

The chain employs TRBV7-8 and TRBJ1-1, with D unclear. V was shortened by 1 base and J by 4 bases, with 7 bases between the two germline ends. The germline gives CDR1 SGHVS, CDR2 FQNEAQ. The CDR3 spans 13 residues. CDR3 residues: CASSLVRSTEAFF. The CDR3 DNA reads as TGTGCCAGCAGCTTAGTCAGGTCCACTGAAGCTTTCTTT. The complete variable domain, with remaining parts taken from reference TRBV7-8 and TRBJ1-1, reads GAGVSQSPRYKVAKRGQDVALRCDPISGHVSLFWYQQALGQGPEFLTYFQNEAQLDKSGLPSDRFFAERPEGSVSTLKIQRTQQEDSAVYLCASSLVRSTEAFFGQGTRLTVV.

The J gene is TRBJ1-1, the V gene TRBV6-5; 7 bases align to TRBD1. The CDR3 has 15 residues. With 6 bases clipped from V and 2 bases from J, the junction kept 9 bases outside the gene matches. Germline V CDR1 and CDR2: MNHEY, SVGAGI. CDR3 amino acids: CASRKPGTANTEAFF. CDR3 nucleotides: TGTGCCAGCAGGAAACCCGGGACAGCTAACACTGAAGCTTTCTTT.